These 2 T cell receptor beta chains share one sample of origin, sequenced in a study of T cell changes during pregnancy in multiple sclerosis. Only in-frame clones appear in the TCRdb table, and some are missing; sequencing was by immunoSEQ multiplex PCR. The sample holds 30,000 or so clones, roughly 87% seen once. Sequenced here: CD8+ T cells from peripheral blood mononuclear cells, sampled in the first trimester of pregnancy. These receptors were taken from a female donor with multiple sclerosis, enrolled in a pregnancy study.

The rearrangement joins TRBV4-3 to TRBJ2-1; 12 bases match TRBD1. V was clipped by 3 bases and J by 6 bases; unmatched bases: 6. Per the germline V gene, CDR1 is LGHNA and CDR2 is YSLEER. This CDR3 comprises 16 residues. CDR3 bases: TGCGCCAGCAGCCACGCCGGGACAGGGGGCTCCAATGAGCAGTTCTTC. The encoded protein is CASSHAGTGGSNEQFF.

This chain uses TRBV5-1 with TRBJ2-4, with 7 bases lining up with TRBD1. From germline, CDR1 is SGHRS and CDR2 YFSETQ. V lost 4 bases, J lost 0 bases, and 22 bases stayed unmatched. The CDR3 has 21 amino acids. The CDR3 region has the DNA TGCGCCAGCAGCCCATCGGACAGGCCATCTTTCACGACTTTAGCCAAAAACATTCAGTACTTC. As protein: CASSPSDRPSFTTLAKNIQYF.